The rows below give T cell receptor beta chains drawn from one sample of a study of cytomegalovirus exposure and HLA in healthy donors. TCRdb's copy holds only in-frame clones and misses some; the assay was immunoSEQ multiplex PCR. The sample shows roughly 110,000 clones, under 80% of them seen only once. The sample comprised PBMCs. Receptor source: a woman aged 40 to 50 in good health and CMV-seropositive. The CDR3 runs from the conserved cysteine through the conserved F or W. The order of the fields is J gene, D gene, clone size, V gene, CDR3 protein, CDR3 DNA. The D gene is left open where the match is weak. A clone size is listed for some rows: how often the clone was seen (once, few, many), or a class if it is expanded.

>TRBJ2-5|TRBD1|NA|TRBV4-3
CASSQDLGQGQETQYF
TGCGCCAGCAGCCAAGATTTAGGACAGGGCCAAGAGACCCAGTACTTC
>TRBJ1-1|NA|NA|TRBV19
CASRIEQKSGTEAFF
TGTGCCAGTAGGATAGAACAGAAATCGGGGACTGAAGCTTTCTTT
>TRBJ1-2|NA|NA|TRBV28
CASGGDRTDSYGYTF
TGTGCCAGCGGGGGTGACAGGACCGACTCTTATGGCTACACCTTC
>TRBJ2-5|NA|NA|TRBV4-3
CASSQARRGRETQYF
TGCGCCAGCAGCCAAGCGAGGAGGGGGCGGGAGACCCAGTACTTC
>TRBJ1-4|NA|NA|TRBV5-1
CASVPGEPNEKLFF
TGCGCCAGCGTTCCGGGGGAACCTAATGAAAAACTGTTTTTT
>TRBJ2-5|NA|NA|TRBV5-1
CASRNRVQETQYF
TGCGCCAGCAGGAACAGGGTTCAAGAGACCCAGTACTTC
>TRBJ1-6|TRBD1|few|TRBV2
CASSEATGSNSPLHF
TGTGCCAGCAGTGAAGCGACAGGGAGTAATTCACCCCTCCACTTT
>TRBJ2-1|TRBD1|NA|TRBV4-3
CASSPDRGLIWEQFF
TGCGCCAGCAGCCCGGACAGGGGTTTGATCTGGGAGCAGTTCTTC
>TRBJ2-7|NA|NA|TRBV7-2
CASSFHGGLYEQYF
TGTGCCAGCAGCTTTCACGGGGGACTTTACGAGCAGTACTTC
>TRBJ1-6|TRBD1|NA|TRBV2
CASSEGGQGNNSPLHF
TGTGCCAGCAGTGAAGGAGGACAGGGTAATAATTCACCCCTCCACTTT
>TRBJ1-5|NA|NA|TRBV7-8
CASSLGQGPSNQPQHF
TGTGCCAGCAGCTTAGGGCAGGGTCCTAGCAATCAGCCCCAGCATTTT